The text below deals with one T cell receptor (beta chain). The table came from immunoSEQ multiplex PCR; TCRdb's copy has only in-frame clones and leaves some out. Of around 80,000 clones in the sample, 80% to 95% are singletons; the top ten hold about 8.6%. This CDR3 is built from 14 residues. Trimming cost V 4 bases and J 7 bases; bases outside gene matches: 9. Germline CDR1 is LGHNA and CDR2 is YNFKEQ. These data belong to a study of OX40 agonist ivuxolimab in advanced cancers. Autoimmune disease history or systemic immunosuppression led to patient exclusion. At baseline, cycle 4 day 1, and cycle 7 day 1, blood was sampled.

The specimen was CD4+ or CD8+ T cells sorted from blood, collected in a trial of the OX40 agonist ivuxolimab. This chain uses TRBV4-2 with TRBJ1-1, with 7 bases matching TRBD1. The TCR originated in an adult with an advanced solid tumor such as melanoma, head and neck, liver or kidney cancer. The CDR3 is CASSPRGTDHEAFF. In nucleotides, the CDR3 is TGTGCCAGCAGCCCAAGGGGGACAGACCATGAAGCTTTCTTT.